A single sample gave rise to the 17 T cell receptor beta chains below, sequenced in a study of regulatory T cells in long-lasting Graves disease. Described time point: persistent/refractory GD, antithyroid drugs over 5 years with positive TRAb. RNA isolated from PBMCs was used to make the TCR library. Researchers made TCR beta libraries by using iRepertoire HTBI primers and running Arm-PCR on CDR3 regions. MiXCR, applied by TCRdb to the multiplex PCR reads, yields one record per CDR3 protein. The table has roughly 360,000 distinct CDR3 sequences, 20% to 25% seen once. This specimen consisted of peripheral blood mononuclear cells (PBMCs), obtained when the disease was refractory, from a patient treated with antithyroid drugs. The receptors were gathered from a woman aged 40 to 55 with Graves disease.

This clonotype appeared many times. V usage is TRBV28 and J usage is TRBJ2-7, with D perhaps TRBD2 (5 bases). Trimming took off 6 bases at V and 2 bases at J, with 14 bases between the two ends. Per the germline V gene, CDR1 is MDHEN and CDR2 is SYDVKM. The CDR3 contains 14 residues. CDR3 coding DNA: TGTGCCAGCAGCGGTCACGGACTCACCTACGAGCAGTACTTC. This codes for CASSGHGLTYEQYF. The variable domain in full, completed from reference TRBV28 and TRBJ2-7, reads DVKVTQSSRYLVKRTGEKVFLECVQDMDHENMFWYRQDPGLGLRLIYFSYDVKMKEKGDIPEGYSVSREKKERFSLILESASTNQTSMYLCASSGHGLTYEQYFGPGTRLTVT.

The chain combines TRBV2 with TRBJ1-3; D gene ambiguous. Germline CDR1 is SNHLY and CDR2 is FYNNEI. Trimming removed 5 bases from V and 0 bases from J, with 5 bases in between. CDR3 length: 13 amino acids. CDR3 residues: CASSPTSGNTIYF. The CDR3 DNA reads as TGTGCCAGCAGTCCCACCTCTGGAAACACCATATATTTT.

Turning to this clonotype: A much larger clone differs by one base, so this may be a read error. This chain uses TRBV27 with TRBJ1-4; possible D gene TRBD1, 5 bases. The CDR3 length is 14 residues. Germline CDR1 is MNHEY and CDR2 is SMNVEV (reference sequence). CDR3 region: CASSFMWDREKMFF. In DNA form, the CDR3 reads TGTGCCAGCAGTTTCATGTGGGACCGGGAAAAAATGTTTTTT. Supplemented by reference TRBV27 and TRBJ1-4, the full variable domain reads EAQVTQNPRYLITVTGKKLTVTCSQNMNHEYMSWYRQDPGLGLRQIYYSMNVEVTDKGDVPEGYKVSRKEKRNFPLILESPSPNQTSLYFCASSFMWDREKMFFGSGTQLSVL.

The chain links TRBV20-1 to TRBJ2-3; D remains ambiguous. Germline-derived CDR1 and CDR2 are DFQATT and SNEGSKA (reference sequence). Trimming stripped 3 bases from V and 0 bases from J, with 4 bases between. This CDR3 is 12 amino acids long. Here the CDR3 reads CSARTSTDTQYF. CDR3 coding DNA: TGCAGTGCTAGGACTAGCACAGATACGCAGTATTTT.

This clonotype has more than one count but fewer than ten. The V gene is TRBV28, the J gene TRBJ1-5; D is unclear. CDR1 and CDR2 (germline): MDHEN, SYDVKM. V was trimmed by 8 bases and J by 8 bases, leaving 10 bases between them. The CDR3 extends over 11 amino acids. The CDR3 is CASSGMKPQHF. The DNA for the CDR3 is TGTGCCAGCTCCGGGATGAAGCCCCAGCATTTT.

This clonotype has a handful of counts. The final CDR3 position lacks the conserved phenylalanine or tryptophan, pointing to a likely read error. This chain uses TRBV19 with TRBJ1-4; TRBD1 might be the D (6 bases). The CDR3 runs to 15 residues. Germline-derived CDR1 and CDR2 are LNHDA and SQIVND (reference sequence). Trimming removed 3 bases at V and 0 bases at J, with 8 bases between. The CDR3 is CASSIRGPTNEKLFL. DNA of the CDR3: TGTGCCAGTAGTATCAGGGGACCAACTAATGAAAAACTGTTTCTT.

This clonotype is medium-sized in the sample. The genes are TRBV2 and TRBJ2-4; D is perhaps TRBD1 (6 bases). The ends were cut back, 6 bases at V and 6 bases at J, with 9 bases in the middle. Germline CDR1 and CDR2: SNHLY and FYNNEI. CDR3 length equals 12 residues. The CDR3 bases are TGTGCCAGCAGCCCACAGGGAAACATTCAGTACTTC. Translation gives CASSPQGNIQYF.

There are many counts of this clonotype. The chain combines TRBV2 with TRBJ1-4; the D gene is possibly TRBD1 (5 bases). Germline V gene data show CDR1 as SNHLY and CDR2 as FYNNEI. The length of the CDR3 is 12 residues. Trimming took off 10 bases at V and 3 bases at J, with 9 bases between the two ends. CDR3 amino acids: CAIGGANEKLFF. DNA for the CDR3: TGTGCCATCGGGGGAGCTAATGAAAAACTGTTTTTT.

This chain connects TRBV5-6 to TRBJ2-2; D remains ambiguous. V was pared by 7 bases and J by 0 bases, with 7 bases between. This CDR3 has 13 amino acids. Germline lookup yields CDR1 SGHDT and CDR2 YYEEEE. CDR3 DNA: TGTGCCAGCGTCTCCCCGAACACCGGGGAGCTGTTTTTT. Translated, it gives CASVSPNTGELFF.

V gene TRBV28 combines with J gene TRBJ1-5, with 8 nucleotides matching TRBD1. Germline V gene sequence: CDR1 MDHEN, CDR2 SYDVKM. The CDR3 extends over 16 amino acids. V shed 6 bases, J shed 2 bases, and the junction held 9 bases outside the gene matches. In DNA form, the CDR3 reads TGTGCCAGCAGCCTTTACAGGGGGGCGGGCAATCAGCCCCAGCATTTT. Translation gives CASSLYRGAGNQPQHF. Variable domain in full (rest from reference TRBV28 and TRBJ1-5): DVKVTQSSRYLVKRTGEKVFLECVQDMDHENMFWYRQDPGLGLRLIYFSYDVKMKEKGDIPEGYSVSREKKERFSLILESASTNQTSMYLCASSLYRGAGNQPQHFGDGTRLSIL.

The V call is TRBV20-1, the J call TRBJ2-2; 7 bases align to TRBD1. The length of the CDR3 is 13 residues. CDR1 is DFQATT and CDR2 is SNEGSKA in the germline V gene (reference sequence). Trimming took 7 bases from V and 2 from J; bases not matched to a gene: 4. This chain's CDR3 is CSVYRGNTGELFF. The CDR3 DNA follows: TGCAGTGTGTACAGGGGCAACACCGGGGAGCTGTTTTTT.

This clonotype was recorded many times. The gene calls are TRBV2 and TRBJ2-7; 9 nucleotides agree with TRBD1. In germline, CDR1 is SNHLY, CDR2 FYNNEI. The CDR3 has 15 amino acids. Trimming cost V 6 bases and J 2 bases; bases outside gene matches: 8. DNA for the CDR3: TGTGCCAGCAGCGGACAGGGGACGTACCCCTACGAGCAGTACTTC. Translating it yields CASSGQGTYPYEQYF.

With regard to this clonotype: A read error may explain this, as a much larger clone is one base away. Because it lacks the conserved phenylalanine or tryptophan at the end, this CDR3 is likely a read error. This chain joins TRBV2 and TRBJ1-5; D gene uncertain. This CDR3 comprises 12 residues. Per the germline V gene, CDR1 is SNHLY and CDR2 is FYNNEI. The germline V and J ends were trimmed by 4 bases and 6 bases, with 7 bases remaining between them. Here the CDR3 reads CASSVDRQPQHS. The CDR3 nucleotides are TGTGCCAGCAGTGTTGACCGTCAGCCCCAGCATTCT.

This clonotype has at least ten counts. The rearrangement joins TRBV2 to TRBJ1-1; D is unresolved. The CDR3 is 14 residues long. V was shortened by 10 bases and J by 1 base, with 16 bases between the two germline ends. Looked up from germline, CDR1 is SNHLY and CDR2 is FYNNEI. This CDR3 is CATRKGSQNTEAFF. In nucleotides, the CDR3 is TGTGCCACTCGAAAGGGAAGCCAGAACACTGAAGCTTTCTTT.

The rearrangement uses TRBV7-3 and TRBJ2-6; D gene ambiguous. The V end lost 6 bases, the J end lost 0 bases, and 6 bases lay between the germline ends. This CDR3 is built from 14 residues. Germline CDR1 SGHTA, CDR2 FQGTGA. This CDR3 reads CASRSDSGANVLTF. In nucleotides, the CDR3 is TGTGCCAGCAGGAGCGACTCTGGGGCCAACGTCCTGACTTTC.

The chain couples TRBV28 to TRBJ2-7; 10 nucleotides match TRBD2. Trimming cost V 6 bases and J 1 base; bases outside gene matches: 9. Looked up from germline, CDR1 is MDHEN and CDR2 is SYDVKM. This CDR3 region has 16 residues. CDR3 coding DNA: TGTGCCAGCAGGGGGTGGACTAGCGGAAATTCCTACGAGCAGTACTTC. Protein: CASRGWTSGNSYEQYF.

In its sample, this clonotype was seen many times. This chain uses TRBV12-3 or TRBV12-4 with TRBJ2-6; D uncertain. This CDR3 comprises 13 residues. The V end was cut by 8 bases, the J end by 0 bases, with 5 bases between. This chain's CDR3 is CASYISGANVLTF. Here the CDR3 DNA reads TGTGCCAGCTATATCTCTGGGGCCAACGTCCTGACTTTC.